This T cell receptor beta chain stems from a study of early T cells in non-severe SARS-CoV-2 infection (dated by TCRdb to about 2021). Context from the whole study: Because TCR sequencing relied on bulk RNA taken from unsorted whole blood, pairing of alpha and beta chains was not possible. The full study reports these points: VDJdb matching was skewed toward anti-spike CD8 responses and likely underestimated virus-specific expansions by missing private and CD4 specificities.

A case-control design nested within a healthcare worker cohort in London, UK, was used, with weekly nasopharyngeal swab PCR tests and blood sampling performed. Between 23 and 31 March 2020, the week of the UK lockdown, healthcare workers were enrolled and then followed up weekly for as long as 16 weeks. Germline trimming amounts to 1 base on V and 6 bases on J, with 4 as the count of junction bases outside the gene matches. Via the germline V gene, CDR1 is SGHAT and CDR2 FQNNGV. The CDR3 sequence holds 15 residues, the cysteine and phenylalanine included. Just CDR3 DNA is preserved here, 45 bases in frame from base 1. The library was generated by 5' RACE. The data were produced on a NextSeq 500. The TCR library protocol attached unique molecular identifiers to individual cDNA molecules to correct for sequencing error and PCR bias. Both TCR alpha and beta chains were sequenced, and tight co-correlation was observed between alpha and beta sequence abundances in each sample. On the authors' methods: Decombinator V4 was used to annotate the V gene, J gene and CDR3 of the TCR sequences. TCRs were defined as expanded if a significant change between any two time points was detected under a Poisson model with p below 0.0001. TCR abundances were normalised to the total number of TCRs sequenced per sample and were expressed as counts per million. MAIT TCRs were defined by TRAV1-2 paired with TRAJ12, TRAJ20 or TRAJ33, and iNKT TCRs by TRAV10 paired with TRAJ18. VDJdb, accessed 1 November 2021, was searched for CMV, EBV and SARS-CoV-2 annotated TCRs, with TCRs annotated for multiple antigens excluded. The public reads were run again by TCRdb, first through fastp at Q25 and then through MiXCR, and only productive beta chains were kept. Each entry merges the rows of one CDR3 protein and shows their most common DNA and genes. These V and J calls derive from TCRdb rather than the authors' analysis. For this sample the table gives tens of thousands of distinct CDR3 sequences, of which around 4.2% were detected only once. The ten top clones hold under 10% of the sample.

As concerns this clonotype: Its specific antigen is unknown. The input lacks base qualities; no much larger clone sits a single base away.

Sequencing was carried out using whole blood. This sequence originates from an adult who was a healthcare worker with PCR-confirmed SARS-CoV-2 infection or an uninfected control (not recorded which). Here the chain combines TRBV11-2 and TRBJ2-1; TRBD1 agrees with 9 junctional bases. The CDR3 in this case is CASSLGWTGANEQFF. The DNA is TGTGCCAGCAGCTTAGGGTGGACAGGGGCCAATGAGCAGTTCTTC.